The 9 T cell receptor beta chains in this list originate from one sample, sequenced in a study of blood T cell repertoires in COVID-19. Measured with immunoSEQ multiplex PCR; TCRdb has only the in-frame clones, and not every one. The repertoire holds approximately 140,000 clones, with approximately 90% as singletons. The sequencing input was peripheral blood. Receptors originate from a woman aged 55-70 years with active or convalescent COVID-19.

Concerning this clone itself: A read error may be the cause here, since a much bigger clone is one base away. The V and J genes are TRBV18 and TRBJ2-7; TRBD2 is a possible D gene (5 bases). Germline V gene lookup returns CDR1 KGHSH and CDR2 LQKENI. There are 14 residues in the CDR3. The ends were cut back, 2 bases at V and 3 bases at J, with 11 bases in the middle. The CDR3 loop is CASSPSEGNYEQYF. CDR3 nucleotides: TGTGCCAGCTCACCATCAGAGGGTAACTACGAGCAGTACTTC.

V and J are TRBV2 and TRBJ1-1, with 8 nucleotides matching TRBD1. This CDR3 has 13 amino acids. Unmatched junction bases numbered 6, after V lost 10 bases and J lost 2 bases. Per germline, CDR1 SNHLY and CDR2 FYNNEI. CDR3 residues: CATLGQVNTEAFF. The CDR3 region has the DNA TGTGCCACCCTGGGACAGGTAAACACTGAAGCTTTCTTT.

In this sample, this clone turned up a few times. CDR3 loop: CASSRETDSYEQYF. In DNA, the CDR3 is TGCGCCAGCAGCCGCGAGACAGACTCCTACGAGCAGTACTTC. The chain couples TRBV10-2 to TRBJ2-7, with D possibly being TRBD1 (5 bases). Trimming took off 6 bases at V and 0 bases at J, with 12 bases between the two ends. CDR3 size: 14 residues. The germline V gene encodes CDR1 WSHSY and CDR2 SAAADI.

This clone was detected only once. The V gene is TRBV18, the J gene TRBJ1-6; a weak D match, TRBD1 (6 bases). The length of the CDR3 is 16 residues. Germline V gives CDR1 KGHSH, CDR2 LQKENI. Trimming removed 0 bases from V and 7 bases from J, with 13 bases in between. The CDR3: CASSPPLGQSNSPLHF. CDR3 coding DNA: TGTGCCAGCTCACCACCTCTCGGACAGAGCAATTCACCCCTCCACTTT.

V usage is TRBV11-2 and J usage is TRBJ1-5; D is possibly TRBD1 (6 bases). The CDR3 runs to 13 residues. The V and J ends lost 5 bases and 6 bases respectively, with 11 bases between them. Germline V gives CDR1 SGHAT, CDR2 FQNNGV. CDR3 in amino acids: CASSVQQGQPQHF. The CDR3 coding sequence is TGTGCCAGCAGCGTCCAACAGGGTCAGCCCCAGCATTTT.

The V and J genes are TRBV6-1 and TRBJ2-5; 7 bases align to TRBD1. Trimming cost V 2 bases and J 7 bases; bases outside gene matches: 13. CDR1 and CDR2 from the germline V gene are MNHNS and SASEGT. The CDR3 is 16 amino acids. The DNA of the CDR3 is TGTGCCAGCAGTGAACCCGGGACAGTCTTAACGGGGACCCAGTACTTC. It is translated as CASSEPGTVLTGTQYF.

This clone was detected only once. CDR3 amino acids: CASSWSGGTQETQYF. CDR3 in DNA: TGTGCCAGCTCATGGAGCGGGGGGACCCAAGAGACCCAGTACTTC. The V and J genes are TRBV18 and TRBJ2-5; TRBD2 aligns across 9 bases. V lost 5 bases and J lost 1; bases outside the gene matches: 5. Germline V CDR1 and CDR2: KGHSH, LQKENI. The CDR3 extends over 15 amino acids.

The count of this clone is one. The chain combines TRBV5-5 with TRBJ2-2; 7 bases line up with TRBD2. With 4 bases clipped from V and 5 bases from J, the junction kept 11 bases outside the gene matches. The germline CDR1 and CDR2 sequences are SGHKS and YYEKEE (reference sequence). CDR3 length equals 16 residues. The CDR3 is CASSLGGGSVTGELFF. As DNA, the CDR3 is TGTGCCAGCAGCCTCGGGGGAGGGTCGGTTACCGGGGAGCTGTTTTTT.

This clone was detected only once. The V call is TRBV3-1 (or the pseudogene TRBV3-2), the J call TRBJ1-2, with TRBD1 identical over 7 bases. In germline, CDR1 is LGHDT, CDR2 YNNKEL (reference sequence). The CDR3 totals 14 residues. After removal of 1 base from V and 4 bases from J, the junction contained 3 bases not matched to a gene. DNA for the CDR3: TGTGCCAGCAGCCAAGTGGGACAGCCCTATGGCTACACCTTC. This sequence encodes CASSQVGQPYGYTF.